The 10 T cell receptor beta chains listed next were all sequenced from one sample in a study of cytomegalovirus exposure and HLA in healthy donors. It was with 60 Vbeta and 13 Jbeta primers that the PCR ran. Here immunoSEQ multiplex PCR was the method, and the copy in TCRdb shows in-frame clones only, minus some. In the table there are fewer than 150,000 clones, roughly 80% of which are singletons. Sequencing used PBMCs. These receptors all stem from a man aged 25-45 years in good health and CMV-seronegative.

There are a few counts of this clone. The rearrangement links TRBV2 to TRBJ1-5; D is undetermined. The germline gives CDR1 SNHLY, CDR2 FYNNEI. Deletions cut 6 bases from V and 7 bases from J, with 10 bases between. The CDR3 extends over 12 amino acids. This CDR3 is CASRGTGQPQHF. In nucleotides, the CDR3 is TGTGCCAGCAGGGGAACGGGACAGCCCCAGCATTTT. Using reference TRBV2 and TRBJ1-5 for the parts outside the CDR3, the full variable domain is EPEVTQTPSHQVTQMGQEVILRCVPISNHLYFYWYRQILGQKVEFLVSFYNNEISEKSEIFDDQFSVERPDGSNFTLKIRSTKLEDSAMYFCASRGTGQPQHFGDGTRLSIL.

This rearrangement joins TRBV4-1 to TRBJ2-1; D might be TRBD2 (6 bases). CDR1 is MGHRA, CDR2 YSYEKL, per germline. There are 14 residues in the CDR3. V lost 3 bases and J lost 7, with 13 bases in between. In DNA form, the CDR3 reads TGCGCCAGCAGCCAGCGACTAGACCCGAATGAGCAGTTCTTC. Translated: CASSQRLDPNEQFF.

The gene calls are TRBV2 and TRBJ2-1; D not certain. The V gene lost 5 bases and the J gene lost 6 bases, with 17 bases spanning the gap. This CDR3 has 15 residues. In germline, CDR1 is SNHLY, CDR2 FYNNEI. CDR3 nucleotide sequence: TGTGCCAGCAGTAAACAGCTACCACCTTCCAATGAGCAGTTCTTC. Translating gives CASSKQLPPSNEQFF.

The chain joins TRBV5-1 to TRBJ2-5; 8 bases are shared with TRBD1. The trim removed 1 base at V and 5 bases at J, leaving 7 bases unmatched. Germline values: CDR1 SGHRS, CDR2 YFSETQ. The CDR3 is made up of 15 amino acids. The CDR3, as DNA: TGCGCCAGCAGCTTGTTAGCCGCAGGGGGCGAGACCCAGTACTTC. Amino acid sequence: CASSLLAAGGETQYF.

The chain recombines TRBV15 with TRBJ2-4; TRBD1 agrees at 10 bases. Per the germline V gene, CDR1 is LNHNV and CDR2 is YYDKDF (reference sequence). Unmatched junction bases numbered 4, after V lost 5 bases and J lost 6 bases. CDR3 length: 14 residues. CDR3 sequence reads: CATSGGTGVNIQYF. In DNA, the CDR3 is TGTGCCACCAGCGGAGGGACAGGGGTAAACATTCAGTACTTC.

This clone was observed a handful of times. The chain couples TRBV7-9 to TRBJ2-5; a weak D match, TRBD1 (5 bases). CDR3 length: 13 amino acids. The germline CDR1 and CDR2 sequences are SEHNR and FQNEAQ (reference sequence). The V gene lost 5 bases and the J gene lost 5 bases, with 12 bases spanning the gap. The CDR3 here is CASSPRGPETQYF. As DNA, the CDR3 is TGTGCCAGCAGCCCAAGGGGCCCGGAGACCCAGTACTTC.

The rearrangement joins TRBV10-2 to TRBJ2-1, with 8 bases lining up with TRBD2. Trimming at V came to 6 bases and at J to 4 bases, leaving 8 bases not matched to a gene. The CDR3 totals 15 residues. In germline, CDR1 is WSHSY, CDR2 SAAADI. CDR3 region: CASRGTSPFYNEQFF. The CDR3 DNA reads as TGCGCCAGCAGAGGGACTAGTCCCTTTTACAATGAGCAGTTCTTC.

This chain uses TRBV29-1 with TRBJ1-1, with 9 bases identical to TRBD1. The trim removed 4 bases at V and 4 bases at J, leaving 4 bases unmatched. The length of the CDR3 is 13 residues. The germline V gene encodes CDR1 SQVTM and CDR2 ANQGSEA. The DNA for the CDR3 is TGCAGCGTTGTCCGGGACAGGGTCACTGAAGCTTTCTTT. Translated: CSVVRDRVTEAFF.

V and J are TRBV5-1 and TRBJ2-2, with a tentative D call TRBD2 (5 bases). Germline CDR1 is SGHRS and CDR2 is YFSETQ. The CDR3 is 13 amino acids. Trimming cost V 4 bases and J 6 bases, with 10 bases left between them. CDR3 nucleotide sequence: TGCGCCAGCAGCGAGTCTAGCTCCGGGGAGCTGTTTTTT. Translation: CASSESSSGELFF.

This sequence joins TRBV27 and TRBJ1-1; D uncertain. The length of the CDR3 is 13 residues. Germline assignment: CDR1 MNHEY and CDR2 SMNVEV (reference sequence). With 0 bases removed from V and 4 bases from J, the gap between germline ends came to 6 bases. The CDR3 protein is CASSLSAVTEAFF. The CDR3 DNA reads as TGTGCCAGCAGTTTATCGGCAGTCACTGAAGCTTTCTTT.